These T cell receptor beta chains were read from a single sample in a study of cytomegalovirus exposure and HLA in healthy donors. Here immunoSEQ multiplex PCR was the method, and the copy in TCRdb shows in-frame clones only, minus some. The top ten clones hold around 2.1% of a sample with over 100,000 clones, around 81% of them seen once. The sequenced material came from PBMCs. Receptors were obtained from a woman between 25 and 40 years old in good health and CMV-seronegative. Each CDR3 is given with its conserved first and last residue. D genes are given only for firm matches. Size values are once, few and many counts, or a class for expanded clones, and some rows have none.

D gene: NA
clone size: NA
J gene: TRBJ1-2
V gene: TRBV7-9
CDR3 protein: CASSLDSTNYGYTF
CDR3 DNA: TGTGCCAGCAGCTTAGACAGTACTAACTATGGCTACACCTTC

D gene: TRBD2
clone size: NA
J gene: TRBJ2-3
V gene: TRBV27
CDR3 protein: CASSLGTSVADTQYF
CDR3 DNA: TGTGCCAGCAGTTTGGGGACTAGCGTTGCAGATACGCAGTATTTT

D gene: NA
clone size: NA
J gene: TRBJ1-4
V gene: TRBV19
CDR3 protein: CASSRLRTSQNEKLFF
CDR3 DNA: TGTGCCAGTAGTCGGCTCCGGACAAGTCAGAATGAAAAACTGTTTTTT

D gene: TRBD2
clone size: NA
J gene: TRBJ2-1
V gene: TRBV4-1
CDR3 protein: CASSQGRLAGVFADEQFF
CDR3 DNA: TGCGCCAGCAGCCAAGGAAGACTAGCGGGAGTATTTGCGGATGAGCAGTTCTTC

D gene: NA
clone size: NA
J gene: TRBJ2-3
V gene: TRBV2
CDR3 protein: CASQRLVLSDTQYF
CDR3 DNA: TGTGCCAGCCAACGACTAGTACTATCAGATACGCAGTATTTT

D gene: TRBD1
clone size: NA
J gene: TRBJ2-1
V gene: TRBV6-4
CDR3 protein: CASSDSRTGGNEQFF
CDR3 DNA: TGTGCCAGCAGTGACTCCCGGACAGGGGGCAATGAGCAGTTCTTC

D gene: TRBD1
clone size: NA
J gene: TRBJ1-6
V gene: TRBV5-1
CDR3 protein: CASSSGQADSPLHF
CDR3 DNA: TGCGCCAGCAGCTCGGGACAGGCAGATTCACCCCTCCACTTT

D gene: NA
clone size: few
J gene: TRBJ2-1
V gene: TRBV5-4
CDR3 protein: CASSPVGRPPEQFF
CDR3 DNA: TGTGCCAGCAGCCCAGTGGGGAGGCCACCTGAGCAGTTCTTC

D gene: TRBD2
clone size: NA
J gene: TRBJ2-1
V gene: TRBV7-9
CDR3 protein: CASSALAGGPNNEQFF
CDR3 DNA: TGTGCCAGCAGCGCCTTAGCGGGAGGGCCAAACAATGAGCAGTTCTTC

D gene: TRBD1
clone size: few
J gene: TRBJ1-5
V gene: TRBV6-5
CDR3 protein: CASSLDRNSNQPQHF
CDR3 DNA: TGTGCCAGCAGCCTGGACAGGAATAGCAATCAGCCCCAGCATTTT

D gene: NA
clone size: few
J gene: TRBJ2-7
V gene: TRBV5-1
CDR3 protein: CASSLVPGRNEQYF
CDR3 DNA: TGCGCCAGCAGCTTGGTACCCGGGAGAAACGAGCAGTACTTC

D gene: TRBD2
clone size: NA
J gene: TRBJ2-1
V gene: TRBV29-1
CDR3 protein: CSVIAGETYNEQFF
CDR3 DNA: TGCAGCGTTATAGCGGGAGAAACCTACAATGAGCAGTTCTTC

D gene: TRBD2
clone size: NA
J gene: TRBJ2-1
V gene: TRBV9
CDR3 protein: CASSVVELAGNEQFF
CDR3 DNA: TGTGCCAGCAGCGTAGTTGAGCTAGCGGGGAATGAGCAGTTCTTC

D gene: TRBD2
clone size: NA
J gene: TRBJ2-7
V gene: TRBV7-2
CDR3 protein: CASSLAFAGAYEQYF
CDR3 DNA: TGTGCCAGCAGCTTAGCTTTTGCGGGAGCATACGAGCAGTACTTC

D gene: NA
clone size: NA
J gene: TRBJ2-5
V gene: TRBV30
CDR3 protein: CAWNRDSTQYF
CDR3 DNA: TGTGCCTGGAACAGGGATAGTACCCAGTACTTC

D gene: NA
clone size: NA
J gene: TRBJ2-5
V gene: TRBV9
CDR3 protein: CASSVGQGSGETQYF
CDR3 DNA: TGTGCCAGCAGCGTTGGTCAGGGGTCGGGAGAGACCCAGTACTTC

D gene: NA
clone size: NA
J gene: TRBJ2-5
V gene: TRBV5-6
CDR3 protein: CASSTDALTRDSGETQYF
CDR3 DNA: TGTGCCAGCAGCACCGATGCCTTAACCAGGGATTCCGGGGAGACCCAGTACTTC

D gene: TRBD2
clone size: NA
J gene: TRBJ2-2
V gene: TRBV7-3
CDR3 protein: CASSPGLAGALNTGELFF
CDR3 DNA: TGTGCCAGCAGCCCGGGACTAGCGGGAGCCCTGAACACCGGGGAGCTGTTTTTT

D gene: TRBD1
clone size: NA
J gene: TRBJ2-7
V gene: TRBV19
CDR3 protein: CASRQGNSYEQYF
CDR3 DNA: TGTGCCAGCCGACAGGGGAATTCCTACGAGCAGTACTTC

D gene: NA
clone size: NA
J gene: TRBJ1-1
V gene: TRBV30
CDR3 protein: CAWSVRGVVNTEAFF
CDR3 DNA: TGTGCCTGGAGTGTACGGGGGGTAGTGAACACTGAAGCTTTCTTT

D gene: NA
clone size: few
J gene: TRBJ1-4
V gene: TRBV9
CDR3 protein: CASSVDPGVEKLFF
CDR3 DNA: TGTGCCAGCAGCGTAGACCCAGGGGTTGAAAAACTGTTTTTT

D gene: TRBD2
clone size: NA
J gene: TRBJ2-5
V gene: TRBV7-9
CDR3 protein: CASSLGLAGETQYF
CDR3 DNA: TGTGCCAGCAGCTTAGGCCTAGCGGGAGAGACCCAATACTTC

D gene: TRBD2
clone size: NA
J gene: TRBJ2-7
V gene: TRBV5-1
CDR3 protein: CASSPDSGGSSYEQYF
CDR3 DNA: TGCGCCAGCAGCCCGGATAGCGGGGGGAGCTCCTACGAGCAGTACTTC

D gene: TRBD2
clone size: NA
J gene: TRBJ2-1
V gene: TRBV6-6
CDR3 protein: CASISSGSWNEQFF
CDR3 DNA: TGTGCCAGCATCTCTAGCGGGAGTTGGAATGAGCAGTTCTTC

D gene: NA
clone size: NA
J gene: TRBJ2-7
V gene: TRBV18
CDR3 protein: CASSPDIQGYEQYF
CDR3 DNA: TGTGCCAGCTCACCAGATATCCAGGGCTACGAGCAGTACTTC

D gene: TRBD2
clone size: NA
J gene: TRBJ2-2
V gene: TRBV9
CDR3 protein: CASSVRTSPSGELFF
CDR3 DNA: TGTGCCAGCAGCGTAAGGACTAGCCCCAGCGGGGAGCTGTTTTTT

D gene: TRBD2
clone size: NA
J gene: TRBJ2-5
V gene: TRBV2
CDR3 protein: CASISGRQPQETQYF
CDR3 DNA: TGTGCCAGCATAAGCGGGAGGCAACCCCAAGAGACCCAGTACTTC

D gene: NA
clone size: NA
J gene: TRBJ2-7
V gene: TRBV5-5
CDR3 protein: CASSPGTYKYEQYF
CDR3 DNA: TGTGCCAGCAGCCCAGGGACTTATAAGTACGAGCAGTACTTC

D gene: NA
clone size: NA
J gene: TRBJ1-2
V gene: TRBV30
CDR3 protein: CAWISFRGFGYTF
CDR3 DNA: TGTGCCTGGATATCTTTCAGGGGCTTTGGCTACACCTTC

D gene: NA
clone size: NA
J gene: TRBJ2-7
V gene: TRBV5-1
CDR3 protein: CASSLDLHLGEQYF
CDR3 DNA: TGCGCCAGCAGCTTGGATCTACATCTAGGTGAGCAGTACTTC

D gene: TRBD1
clone size: NA
J gene: TRBJ1-2
V gene: TRBV6-1
CDR3 protein: CASTRDRGHYGYTF
CDR3 DNA: TGTGCCAGCACCCGGGACAGGGGACACTATGGCTACACCTTC

D gene: TRBD2
clone size: NA
J gene: TRBJ2-5
V gene: TRBV11-2
CDR3 protein: CASSRRQTSGSQTQYF
CDR3 DNA: TGTGCCAGCAGCCGCCGCCAGACTAGCGGGAGTCAGACCCAGTACTTC

D gene: TRBD1
clone size: few
J gene: TRBJ1-6
V gene: TRBV5-1
CDR3 protein: CASSWDRESSPLHF
CDR3 DNA: TGCGCCAGCAGCTGGGACAGGGAGTCTTCACCCCTCCACTTT

D gene: TRBD1
clone size: NA
J gene: TRBJ2-1
V gene: TRBV9
CDR3 protein: CASSATGEDEQFF
CDR3 DNA: TGTGCCAGCAGCGCGACAGGGGAGGATGAGCAGTTCTTC